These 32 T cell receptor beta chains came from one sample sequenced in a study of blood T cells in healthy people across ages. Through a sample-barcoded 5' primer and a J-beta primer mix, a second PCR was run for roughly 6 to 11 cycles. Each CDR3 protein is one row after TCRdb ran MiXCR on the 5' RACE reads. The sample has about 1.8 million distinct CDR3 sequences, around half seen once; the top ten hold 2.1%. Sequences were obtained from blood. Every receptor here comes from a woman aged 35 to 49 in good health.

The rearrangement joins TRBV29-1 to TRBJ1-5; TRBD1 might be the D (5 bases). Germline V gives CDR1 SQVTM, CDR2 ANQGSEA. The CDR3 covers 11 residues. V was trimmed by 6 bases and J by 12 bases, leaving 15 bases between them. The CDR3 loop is CSVDGGEGQHF. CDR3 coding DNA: TGCAGCGTCGACGGGGGGGAGGGCCAGCATTTT.

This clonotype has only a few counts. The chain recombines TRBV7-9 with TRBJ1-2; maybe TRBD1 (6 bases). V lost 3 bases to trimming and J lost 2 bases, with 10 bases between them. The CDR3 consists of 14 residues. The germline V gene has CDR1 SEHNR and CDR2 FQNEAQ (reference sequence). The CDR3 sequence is CASSLGHDNYGYTF. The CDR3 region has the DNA TGTGCCAGCAGCTTGGGACACGACAACTATGGCTACACCTTC.

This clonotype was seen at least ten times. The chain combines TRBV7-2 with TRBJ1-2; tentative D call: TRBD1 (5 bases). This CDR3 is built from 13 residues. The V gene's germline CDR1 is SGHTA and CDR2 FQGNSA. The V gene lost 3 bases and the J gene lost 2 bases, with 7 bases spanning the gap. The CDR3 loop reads CASSLNRNYGYTF. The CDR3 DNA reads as TGTGCCAGCAGCTTGAACAGGAACTATGGCTACACCTTC.

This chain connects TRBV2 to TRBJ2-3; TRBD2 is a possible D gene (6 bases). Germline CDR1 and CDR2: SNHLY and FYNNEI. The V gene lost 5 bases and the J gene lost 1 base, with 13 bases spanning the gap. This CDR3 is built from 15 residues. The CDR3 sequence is CASSRLVPGTDTQYF. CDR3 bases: TGTGCCAGCAGTAGACTAGTACCAGGCACAGATACGCAGTATTTT.

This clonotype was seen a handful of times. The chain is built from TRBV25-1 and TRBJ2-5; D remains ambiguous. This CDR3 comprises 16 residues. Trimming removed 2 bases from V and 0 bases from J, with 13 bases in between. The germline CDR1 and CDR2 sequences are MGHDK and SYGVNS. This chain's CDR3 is CASSEPSFRYQETQYF. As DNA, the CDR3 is TGTGCCAGCAGTGAACCAAGTTTCCGGTACCAAGAGACCCAGTACTTC.

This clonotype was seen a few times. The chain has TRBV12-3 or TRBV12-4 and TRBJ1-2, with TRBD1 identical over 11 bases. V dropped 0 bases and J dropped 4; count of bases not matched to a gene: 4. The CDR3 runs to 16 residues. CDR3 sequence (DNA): TGTGCCAGCAGTTTAGCGGGACAGGGGGGGCTCTATGGCTACACCTTC. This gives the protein CASSLAGQGGLYGYTF.

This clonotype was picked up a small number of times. CDR3 DNA: TGTGCCAGCAGCTTAGGGGGTAGGACAGGGGGCGGGCAGTTCTTC. Translation: CASSLGGRTGGGQFF. V and J are TRBV7-3 and TRBJ2-1, with 11 bases matching TRBD1. Germline CDR1 reads SGHTA; CDR2 reads FQGTGA. V shed 2 bases and J 12 bases; nucleotides not matched to a gene: 9. This CDR3 region has 15 residues.

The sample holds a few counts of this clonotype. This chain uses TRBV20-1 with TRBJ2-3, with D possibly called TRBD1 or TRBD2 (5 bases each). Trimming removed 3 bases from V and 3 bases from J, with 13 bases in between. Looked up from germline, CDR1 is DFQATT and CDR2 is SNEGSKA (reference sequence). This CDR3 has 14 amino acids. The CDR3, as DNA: TGCAGTGCTAGTTTAGTGTGGGGGACAGATACGCAGTATTTT. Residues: CSASLVWGTDTQYF.

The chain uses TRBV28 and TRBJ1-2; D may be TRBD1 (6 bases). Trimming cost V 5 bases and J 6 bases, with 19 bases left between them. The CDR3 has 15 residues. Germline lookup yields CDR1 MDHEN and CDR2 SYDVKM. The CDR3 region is CASSPEVRGTDGYTF. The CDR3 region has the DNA TGTGCCAGCAGTCCGGAGGTTAGGGGGACGGATGGCTACACCTTC.

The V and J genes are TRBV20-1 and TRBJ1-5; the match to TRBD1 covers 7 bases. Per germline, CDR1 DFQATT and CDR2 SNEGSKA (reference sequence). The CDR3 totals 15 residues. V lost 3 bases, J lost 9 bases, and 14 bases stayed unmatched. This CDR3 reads CSAREKETGIGPQHF. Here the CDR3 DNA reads TGCAGTGCTAGGGAAAAAGAGACAGGGATAGGGCCCCAGCATTTT.

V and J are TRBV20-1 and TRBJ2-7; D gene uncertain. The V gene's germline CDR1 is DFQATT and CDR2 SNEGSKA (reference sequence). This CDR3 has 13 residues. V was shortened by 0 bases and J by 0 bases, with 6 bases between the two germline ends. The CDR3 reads CSARDWPSYEQYF. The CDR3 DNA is TGCAGTGCTAGAGATTGGCCCTCCTACGAGCAGTACTTC.

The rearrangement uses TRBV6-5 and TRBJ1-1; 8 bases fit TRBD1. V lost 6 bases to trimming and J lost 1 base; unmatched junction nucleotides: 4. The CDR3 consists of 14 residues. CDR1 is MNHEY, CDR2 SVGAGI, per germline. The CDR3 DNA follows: TGTGCCAGCAGCTCAGGGGGCGAGAACACTGAAGCTTTCTTT. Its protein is CASSSGGENTEAFF.

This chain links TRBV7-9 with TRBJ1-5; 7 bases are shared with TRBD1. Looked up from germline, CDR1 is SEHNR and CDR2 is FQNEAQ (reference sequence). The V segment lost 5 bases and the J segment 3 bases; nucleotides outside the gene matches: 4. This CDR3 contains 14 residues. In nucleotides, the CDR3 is TGTGCCAGCAGCATGACAGGGTCCAATCAGCCCCAGCATTTT. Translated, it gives CASSMTGSNQPQHF.

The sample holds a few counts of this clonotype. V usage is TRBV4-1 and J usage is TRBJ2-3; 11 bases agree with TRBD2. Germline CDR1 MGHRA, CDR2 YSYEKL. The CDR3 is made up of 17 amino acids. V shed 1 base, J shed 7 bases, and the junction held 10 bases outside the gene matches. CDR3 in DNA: TGCGCCAGCAGCCAAGCGCTTAGCGGGGGGGCCCGGTATACGCAGTATTTT. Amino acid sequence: CASSQALSGGARYTQYF.

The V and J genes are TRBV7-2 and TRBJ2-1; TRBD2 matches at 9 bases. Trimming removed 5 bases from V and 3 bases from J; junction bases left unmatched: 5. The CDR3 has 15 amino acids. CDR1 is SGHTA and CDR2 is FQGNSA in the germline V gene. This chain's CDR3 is CASSRGGGFYNEQFF. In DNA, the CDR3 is TGTGCCAGCAGCCGCGGGGGGGGCTTCTACAATGAGCAGTTCTTC. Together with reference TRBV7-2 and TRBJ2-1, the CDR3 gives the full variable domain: GAGVSQSPSNKVTEKGKDVELRCDPISGHTALYWYRQSLGQGLEFLIYFQGNSAPDKSGLPSDRFSAERTGGSVSTLTIQRTQQEDSAVYLCASSRGGGFYNEQFFGPGTRLTVL.

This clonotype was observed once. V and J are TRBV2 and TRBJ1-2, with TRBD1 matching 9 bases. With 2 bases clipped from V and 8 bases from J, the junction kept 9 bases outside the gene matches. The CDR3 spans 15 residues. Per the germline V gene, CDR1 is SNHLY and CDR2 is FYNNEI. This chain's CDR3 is CASSELTGGRGGYTF. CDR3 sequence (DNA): TGTGCCAGCAGTGAACTCACAGGGGGCAGAGGGGGCTACACCTTC.

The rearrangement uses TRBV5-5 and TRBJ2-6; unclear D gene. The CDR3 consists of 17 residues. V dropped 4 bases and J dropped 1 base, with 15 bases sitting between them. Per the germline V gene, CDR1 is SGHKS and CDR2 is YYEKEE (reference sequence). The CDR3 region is CASSLLSWSSGANVLTF. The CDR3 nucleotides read TGTGCCAGCAGCCTACTATCGTGGTCTTCTGGGGCCAACGTCCTGACTTTC.

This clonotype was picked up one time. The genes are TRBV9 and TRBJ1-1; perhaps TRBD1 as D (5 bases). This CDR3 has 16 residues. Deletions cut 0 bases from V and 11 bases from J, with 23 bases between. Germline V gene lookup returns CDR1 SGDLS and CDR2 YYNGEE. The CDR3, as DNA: TGTGCCAGCAGCGTAGATTCAGGGCTTCTGATAACGGGCGCTTTCTTT. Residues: CASSVDSGLLITGAFF.

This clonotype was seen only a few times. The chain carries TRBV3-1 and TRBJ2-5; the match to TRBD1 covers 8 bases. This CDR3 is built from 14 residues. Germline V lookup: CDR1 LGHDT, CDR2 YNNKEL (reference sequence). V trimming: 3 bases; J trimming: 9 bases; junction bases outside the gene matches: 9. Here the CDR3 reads CASSQDRAIGSQYF. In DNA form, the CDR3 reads TGTGCCAGCAGCCAGGACAGGGCCATAGGGTCCCAGTACTTC.

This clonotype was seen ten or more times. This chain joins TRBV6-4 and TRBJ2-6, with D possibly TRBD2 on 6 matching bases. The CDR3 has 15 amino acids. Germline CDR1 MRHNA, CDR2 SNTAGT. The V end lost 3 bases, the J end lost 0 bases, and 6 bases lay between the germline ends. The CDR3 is CASSEEGSGANVLTF. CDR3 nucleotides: TGTGCCAGCAGTGAGGAGGGCTCTGGGGCCAACGTCCTGACTTTC.

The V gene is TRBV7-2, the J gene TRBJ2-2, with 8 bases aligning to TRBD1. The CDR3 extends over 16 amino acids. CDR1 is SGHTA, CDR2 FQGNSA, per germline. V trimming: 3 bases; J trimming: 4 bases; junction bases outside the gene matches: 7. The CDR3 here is CASSFRQGSVTGELFF. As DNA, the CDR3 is TGTGCCAGCAGCTTTCGACAGGGGTCGGTCACCGGGGAGCTGTTTTTT.

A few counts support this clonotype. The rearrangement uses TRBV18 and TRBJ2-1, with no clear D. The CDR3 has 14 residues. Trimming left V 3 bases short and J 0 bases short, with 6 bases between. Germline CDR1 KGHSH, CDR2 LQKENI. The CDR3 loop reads CASSPILSYNEQFF. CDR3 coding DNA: TGTGCCAGCTCACCGATACTCTCCTACAATGAGCAGTTCTTC.

The CDR3 region has the DNA TGTGCCAGCAGCTTGGACAGACGGGGATCCTACGAGCAGTACTTC. It codes for CASSLDRRGSYEQYF. The genes are TRBV11-2 and TRBJ2-5, with a weak D call TRBD1 (6 bases). The J call is in doubt because the DNA end fits TRBJ2-7 better. The CDR3 has 15 residues. Germline lookup yields CDR1 SGHAT and CDR2 FQNNGV.

CDR3 sequence reads: CSARTVRVRDYQETQYF. The CDR3 DNA reads as TGCAGTGCTAGAACAGTTCGGGTAAGGGACTACCAAGAGACCCAGTACTTC. The chain couples TRBV20-1 to TRBJ2-5; D may be TRBD2 (6 bases). This CDR3 has 17 residues. Per the germline V gene, CDR1 is DFQATT and CDR2 is SNEGSKA (reference sequence). The V end lost 2 bases, the J end lost 0 bases, and 19 bases lay between the germline ends.

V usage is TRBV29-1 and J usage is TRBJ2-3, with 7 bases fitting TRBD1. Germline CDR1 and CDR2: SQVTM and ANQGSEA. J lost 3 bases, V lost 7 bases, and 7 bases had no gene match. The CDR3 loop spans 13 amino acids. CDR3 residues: CSANRGWTDTQYF. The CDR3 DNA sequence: TGCAGCGCTAACAGGGGTTGGACAGATACGCAGTATTTT.

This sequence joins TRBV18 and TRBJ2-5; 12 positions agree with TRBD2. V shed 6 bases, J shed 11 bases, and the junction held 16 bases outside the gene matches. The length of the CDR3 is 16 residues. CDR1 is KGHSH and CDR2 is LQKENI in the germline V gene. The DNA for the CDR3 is TGTGCCAGCTCGTCAGGACTAGCGGGGACTGCGTACCCGCAGTACTTC. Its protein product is CASSSGLAGTAYPQYF.

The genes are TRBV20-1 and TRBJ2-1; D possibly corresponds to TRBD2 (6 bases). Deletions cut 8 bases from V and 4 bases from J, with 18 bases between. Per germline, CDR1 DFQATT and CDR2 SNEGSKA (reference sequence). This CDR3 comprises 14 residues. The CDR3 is CSTTSGSLYNEQFF. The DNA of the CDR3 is TGCAGTACTACCAGCGGGTCTCTTTACAATGAGCAGTTCTTC.

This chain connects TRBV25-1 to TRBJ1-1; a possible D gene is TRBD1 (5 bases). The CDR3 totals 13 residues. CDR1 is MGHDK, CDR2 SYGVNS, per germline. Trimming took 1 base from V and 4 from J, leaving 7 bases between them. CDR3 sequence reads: CASSESGGTEAFF. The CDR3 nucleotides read TGTGCCAGCAGTGAATCGGGGGGCACTGAAGCTTTCTTT.

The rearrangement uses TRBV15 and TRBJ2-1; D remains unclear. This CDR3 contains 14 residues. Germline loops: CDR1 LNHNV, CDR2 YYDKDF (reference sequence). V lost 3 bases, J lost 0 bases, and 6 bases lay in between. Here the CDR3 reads CATSSLSSYNEQFF. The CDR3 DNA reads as TGTGCCACCAGCAGTCTTAGCTCCTACAATGAGCAGTTCTTC.

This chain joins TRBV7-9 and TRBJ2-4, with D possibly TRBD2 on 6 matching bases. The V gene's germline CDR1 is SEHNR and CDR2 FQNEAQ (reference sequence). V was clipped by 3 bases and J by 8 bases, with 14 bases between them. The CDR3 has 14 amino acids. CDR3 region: CASSFRGSGDIQYF. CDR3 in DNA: TGTGCCAGCAGCTTCCGGGGGTCCGGGGACATTCAGTACTTC.

In DNA form, the CDR3 reads TGCGCCAGCAGCCTTTCCTTACTTAGCGGGACCTACGAGCAGTACTTC. This gives the protein CASSLSLLSGTYEQYF. This sequence joins TRBV4-1 and TRBJ2-7, with 8 nucleotides matching TRBD2. The V and J ends lost 4 bases and 2 bases, in that order; junction bases with no gene match: 10. The CDR3 is 16 amino acids. Germline V lookup: CDR1 MGHRA, CDR2 YSYEKL.

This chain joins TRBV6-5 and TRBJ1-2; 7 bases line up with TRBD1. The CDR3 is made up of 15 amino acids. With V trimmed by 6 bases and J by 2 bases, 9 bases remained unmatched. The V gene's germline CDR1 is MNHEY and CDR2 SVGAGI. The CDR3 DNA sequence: TGTGCCAGCAGACAGGGGTCAACTTTGAACTATGGCTACACCTTC. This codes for CASRQGSTLNYGYTF.